One sample yielded the 4 T cell receptor beta chains listed below, sequenced in a study of cytomegalovirus exposure and HLA in healthy donors. Primers included in the PCR were 60 Vbeta and 13 Jbeta primers. Produced via immunoSEQ multiplex PCR; TCRdb's table is partial and in-frame only. In the table there are fewer than 150,000 clones, more than 60% of which are singletons. Sequencing was carried out using PBMCs. These receptor sequences come from a male donor in good health and CMV-seronegative.

This clone was seen a single time. The gene calls are TRBV14 and TRBJ1-4, with D possibly matching TRBD1 (5 bases). CDR1 is SGHDN and CDR2 is FVKESK in the germline V gene. Trimming took off 1 base at V and 7 bases at J, with 16 bases between the two ends. This CDR3 has 16 amino acids. In DNA, the CDR3 is TGTGCCAGCAGCCAAGCCATGGACAAGAACCTTGAAAAACTGTTTTTT. Amino acids: CASSQAMDKNLEKLFF.

This clone was observed a few times. This sequence joins TRBV7-2 and TRBJ1-2; D remains unclear. The CDR3 has 12 amino acids. CDR1 and CDR2 (germline): SGHTA, FQGNSA. The V end was cut by 1 base, the J end by 4 bases, with 4 bases between. CDR3 DNA sequence: TGTGCCAGCAGCTTAGAGAGCTATGGCTACACCTTC. Translated, it gives CASSLESYGYTF.

V and J are TRBV5-1 and TRBJ1-1; D ambiguous. Germline values: CDR1 SGHRS, CDR2 YFSETQ. This CDR3 spans 15 amino acids. The ends were cut back, 1 base at V and 3 bases at J, with 13 bases in the middle. The CDR3 sequence: CASSLQARPDTEAFF. CDR3 in DNA: TGCGCCAGCAGCTTGCAGGCCCGGCCTGACACTGAAGCTTTCTTT. Together with reference TRBV5-1 and TRBJ1-1, the CDR3 gives the full variable domain: KAGVTQTPRYLIKTRGQQVTLSCSPISGHRSVSWYQQTPGQGLQFLFEYFSETQRNKGNFPGRFSGRQFSNSRSEMNVSTLELGDSALYLCASSLQARPDTEAFFGQGTRLTVV.

The chain carries TRBV7-8 and TRBJ2-1; TRBD2 matches 7 bases. V was clipped by 1 base and J by 0 bases; unmatched bases: 3. The CDR3 covers 16 residues. CDR1 is SGHVS, CDR2 FQNEAQ, per germline. The chain's CDR3 is CASSLVGGSSYNEQFF. In nucleotides, the CDR3 is TGTGCCAGCAGCTTAGTTGGCGGGAGCTCCTACAATGAGCAGTTCTTC.